This T cell receptor beta chain originates from a study of siplizumab effects on memory and regulatory T cells (dated by TCRdb to about 2019). A note on the overall study: The effect of the anti-CD2 antibody siplizumab on alloreactive T-cell subsets was examined in allogeneic mixed lymphocyte reactions constructed from human PBMCs. The full study reports these points: No functional confirmation was obtained for the suppressive function of proliferating Tregs from siplizumab cultures. About 80-96% of proliferating CD4+ or CD8+ clones could not be given a naive or memory phenotype. Of the alloreactive CD4+ clones that could be mapped, the Treg-derived share averaged approximately 69% with siplizumab compared with 25% to 30% in control reactions. Because sequences below about 10^-5 frequency were poorly captured, only a minor fraction of alloreactive clones could be mapped to unstimulated subsets. The cumulative frequency of alloreactive sequences that could be traced back to unstimulated CD4+ memory T cells was significantly reduced by siplizumab. Unstimulated naive T cells appeared to be more diverse than memory T cells, and naive cells seemed to make a substantial contribution to the alloresponse.

Sorted unstimulated T cells, along with proliferating T cells recovered from mixed lymphocyte reactions, underwent TCRbeta CDR3 sequencing. Fresh whole blood from nine to ten HLA-typed healthy donors was used as the source from which PBMCs were isolated. To map where alloreactive clones came from, unstimulated CD4+ non-regulatory T cells were FACS-sorted. The library was made by the immunoSEQ multiplex PCR assay. The deep sequencing platform assayed 80,000 to 100,000 TCR templates per sample. Genomic DNA extracted from sorted T cells was used for TCRbeta CDR3 sequencing. For the original study's pipeline: Clonal analysis of TCRbeta CDR3 data was done in the R programming language. Alloreactive CD4+ and CD8+ clones were identified by comparing unstimulated samples to CFSE-low samples taken after the reaction. Regulatory or non-regulatory origin was assigned to alloreactive CD4+ clones by matching of sequences to sorted unstimulated Treg and non-Treg repertoires. The immuneACCESS repertoire file appears here via TCRdb, limited to in-frame rearrangements. These files lack a portion of the clones; in checked studies, under half of the deficit traces to unresolved V genes, and the cause of the others is not known. The V and J calls and clone size are taken from that table; D and trimming were inferred from the DNA. This sample has about 100,000 clones in its table, and around 93% of those were observed once. Clones ranked in the top ten supply over 1% of the sample.

Remarks on this clone: Which antigen it targets is not known. No per-base quality is available; no much larger clone lies one base away. Other DNA sequences in the sample encode the same CDR3.

The germline V end is reduced by 6 bases and the J end by 0 bases; junction bases left unmatched: 1. The CDR3 has 13 amino acids, counting the end cysteine and phenylalanine. Solely the CDR3 DNA is kept, with 39 bases framed from the first base. CDR1 and CDR2 are drawn from the germline V gene: MNHNS, SASEGT. The source is a human donor in good health. The specimen was non-Treg CD4+ T cells sorted from blood. The cell subset or site label for this specimen denotes: FACS-sorted unstimulated CD4+ non-regulatory T cells. The sequence is built from TRBV6-1 and TRBJ1-2, with 7 bases in between that match TRBD1. The DNA sequence follows: TGTGCCAGCAGCGGGACAGCTAACTATGGCTACACCTTC. This codes for CASSGTANYGYTF.